One and the same sample provided the 30 T cell receptor beta chains below, sequenced in a study of PD-1 blockade in classical Hodgkin lymphoma. Here immunoSEQ multiplex PCR was the method, and the copy in TCRdb shows in-frame clones only, minus some. Found here are about 12,000 clones, roughly 86% of them singletons; the top ten hold approximately 0.9%. Documented time point: cycle 4 day 1 (C4D1), after more than five weeks of nivolumab. Every patient had relapsed following autologous stem cell transplantation, and cohorts differed in brentuximab vedotin exposure. Magnetic negative selection was used to purify CD4+ T cells from thawed PBMCs. Here the sequenced sample was CD4+ T cells from blood, taken before the fourth cycle of nivolumab. Receptors were obtained from a human donor with classical Hodgkin lymphoma.

The V gene is TRBV7-3, the J gene TRBJ2-7; 9 bases match TRBD1. In germline, CDR1 is SGHTA, CDR2 FQGTGA. The CDR3 consists of 14 residues. The V and J ends lost 4 bases and 5 bases, in that order; junction bases with no gene match: 6. The CDR3 sequence: CASSYGQGLHEQYF. CDR3 coding DNA: TGTGCCAGCAGCTACGGACAGGGGTTGCACGAGCAGTACTTC.

The genes are TRBV9 and TRBJ2-5; 8 bases are a match to TRBD2. V lost 2 bases, J lost 1 base, and 7 bases stayed unmatched. CDR1 and CDR2 from the germline V gene are SGDLS and YYNGEE. CDR3 length equals 16 residues. The CDR3 DNA reads TGTGCCAGCAGCGTGTCCAGCGGGAGCCTCCAAGAGACCCAGTACTTC. This codes for CASSVSSGSLQETQYF.

The chain couples TRBV2 to TRBJ1-4; 8 bases align to TRBD1. The CDR3 is 14 residues long. Unmatched junction bases numbered 3, after V lost 4 bases and J lost 5 bases. In germline, CDR1 is SNHLY, CDR2 FYNNEI. The CDR3 bases are TGTGCCAGCAGTGGGGACAGGCAAAATGAAAAACTGTTTTTT. Amino acids: CASSGDRQNEKLFF. The variable domain in full, completed from reference TRBV2 and TRBJ1-4, reads EPEVTQTPSHQVTQMGQEVILRCVPISNHLYFYWYRQILGQKVEFLVSFYNNEISEKSEIFDDQFSVERPDGSNFTLKIRSTKLEDSAMYFCASSGDRQNEKLFFGSGTQLSVL.

The chain uses TRBV11-2 and TRBJ1-2; 10 bases align to TRBD1. The CDR3 has 15 amino acids. J was trimmed by 6 bases and V by 5 bases; bases with no gene match: 9. Germline V gene data show CDR1 as SGHAT and CDR2 as FQNNGV. Written as DNA, the CDR3 is TGTGCCAGCAGCAATATCAAGGGGACAGGGGATGGCTACACCTTC. Protein sequence: CASSNIKGTGDGYTF.

The chain combines TRBV5-6 with TRBJ2-7, with D possibly matching TRBD1 (5 bases). This CDR3 has 15 residues. The germline CDR1 and CDR2 sequences are SGHDT and YYEEEE. Trimming removed 6 bases at V and 6 bases at J, with 22 bases between. This CDR3 is CASIPSPGLQGEQYF. CDR3 coding DNA: TGTGCCAGCATCCCCTCGCCCGGGCTCCAGGGCGAGCAGTACTTC.

As DNA, the CDR3 is TGCGCCAGCAGCCTGGGACTAGCGGATTCTAACTTAGAGACCCAGTACTTC. Protein product: CASSLGLADSNLETQYF. The chain employs TRBV4-1 and TRBJ2-5, with TRBD2 matching 11 bases. The germline V gene encodes CDR1 MGHRA and CDR2 YSYEKL. The CDR3 runs 17 residues. The V and J ends lost 4 bases and 4 bases, in that order; junction bases with no gene match: 11.

This sequence joins TRBV28 and TRBJ1-1; a possible D gene is TRBD1 (5 bases). The germline V gene has CDR1 MDHEN and CDR2 SYDVKM. The CDR3 is 15 amino acids. With 0 bases removed from V and 2 bases from J, the gap between germline ends came to 10 bases. CDR3 loop: CASSLWGRGNTEAFF. The CDR3 bases are TGTGCCAGCAGTTTATGGGGGCGGGGCAACACTGAAGCTTTCTTT.

CDR3 bases: TGTGCCAGCAGCCTCCAGGGGGAGCGGAACACCATATATTTT. Translated: CASSLQGERNTIYF. The chain employs TRBV28 and TRBJ1-3; 7 bases fit TRBD1. Germline CDR1 MDHEN, CDR2 SYDVKM. Trimming at V came to 6 bases and at J to 7 bases, leaving 9 bases not matched to a gene. The CDR3 contains 14 residues.

The genes are TRBV30 and TRBJ2-5; TRBD2 matches at 8 bases. With 0 bases clipped from V and 7 bases from J, the junction kept 7 bases outside the gene matches. Germline-derived CDR1 and CDR2 are GTSNPN and SVGIG (reference sequence). There are 14 residues in the CDR3. The CDR3 reads CAWSVAAGGGTQYF. The CDR3 nucleotides read TGTGCCTGGAGTGTAGCCGCGGGAGGAGGGACCCAGTACTTC. The whole variable domain, filled in from reference TRBV30 and TRBJ2-5, reads SQTIHQWPATLVQPVGSPLSLECTVEGTSNPNLYWYRQAAGRGLQLLFYSVGIGQISSEVPQNLSASRPQDRQFILSSKKLLLSDSGFYLCAWSVAAGGGTQYFGPGTRLLVL.

This chain connects TRBV2 to TRBJ2-1; D perhaps matches TRBD2 (6 bases). The germline V and J ends were trimmed by 4 bases and 4 bases, with 8 bases remaining between them. The germline CDR1 and CDR2 sequences are SNHLY and FYNNEI. The CDR3 is 13 amino acids. Here the CDR3 reads CASSVRGYNEQFF. CDR3 nucleotides: TGTGCCAGCAGTGTCCGGGGGTACAATGAGCAGTTCTTC.

The CDR3 sequence: CASSQRQGSYNEQFF. Written as DNA, the CDR3 is TGTGCCAGCAGCCAACGACAGGGATCCTACAATGAGCAGTTCTTC. The V gene is TRBV7-2, the J gene TRBJ2-1, with 7 bases lining up with TRBD1. CDR3 length equals 15 residues. Germline CDR1 is SGHTA and CDR2 is FQGNSA. Losses at the gene ends were 5 bases for V and 1 base for J; bases not matched to a gene: 5.

The chain joins TRBV30 to TRBJ2-3; 7 bases are a match to TRBD2. Trimming removed 0 bases from V and 5 bases from J; junction bases left unmatched: 8. Germline values: CDR1 GTSNPN, CDR2 SVGIG (reference sequence). The CDR3 is made up of 15 amino acids. The CDR3 protein is CAWSVGGSRGDTQYF. CDR3 in DNA: TGTGCCTGGAGTGTAGGCGGGAGTCGGGGAGATACGCAGTATTTT.

V gene TRBV28 combines with J gene TRBJ1-1; TRBD1 might be the D (5 bases). The CDR3 totals 13 residues. The V end was cut by 8 bases, the J end by 5 bases, with 15 bases between. Germline loops: CDR1 MDHEN, CDR2 SYDVKM. The CDR3 reads CASVYSGRTEAFF. In nucleotides, the CDR3 is TGTGCCAGCGTATATTCGGGGCGGACTGAAGCTTTCTTT.

V and J are TRBV4-1 and TRBJ2-7; D is undetermined. Germline CDR1 MGHRA, CDR2 YSYEKL. The length of the CDR3 is 16 residues. Trimming removed 0 bases at V and 4 bases at J, with 16 bases between. The CDR3 is CASSQEKTVIKYEQYF. As DNA, the CDR3 is TGCGCCAGCAGCCAAGAAAAGACGGTGATTAAGTACGAGCAGTACTTC.

This rearrangement joins TRBV20-1 to TRBJ1-2; 8 bases match TRBD1. CDR3 size: 11 residues. With V trimmed by 5 bases and J by 7 bases, 3 bases remained unmatched. Germline V gene lookup returns CDR1 DFQATT and CDR2 SNEGSKA (reference sequence). The CDR3 region is CSAGQGSGYTF. The CDR3 coding sequence is TGCAGTGCTGGACAGGGAAGTGGCTACACCTTC.

This clone was counted once. V is TRBV9 and J is TRBJ2-5, with D unresolved. V dropped 0 bases and J dropped 5 bases, with 2 bases sitting between them. This CDR3 is 11 amino acids long. Per germline, CDR1 SGDLS and CDR2 YYNGEE. The CDR3 protein is CASSVAETQYF. For the CDR3, the DNA is TGTGCCAGCAGCGTAGCGGAGACCCAGTACTTC.

This sequence joins TRBV19 and TRBJ1-1, with D unclear. CDR3 size: 12 residues. Trimming pared 4 bases from V and 6 bases from J, leaving 9 bases between. Germline V gene data show CDR1 as LNHDA and CDR2 as SQIVND (reference sequence). The CDR3 region is CASSRAGPEAFF. The DNA of the CDR3 is TGTGCCAGTAGTAGAGCCGGGCCTGAAGCTTTCTTT.

This clone occurred a few times. The chain recombines TRBV27 with TRBJ2-1; D may correspond to TRBD1 or TRBD2 (5 bases each). The CDR3 is 14 amino acids. Trimming shortened V by 5 bases and J by 3 bases, and 11 bases separated the two germline ends. CDR1 is MNHEY and CDR2 is SMNVEV in the germline V gene (reference sequence). The CDR3 loop reads CASSPRDGYNEQFF. CDR3 nucleotides: TGTGCCAGCAGTCCCCGGGACGGCTACAATGAGCAGTTCTTC.

The chain joins TRBV28 to TRBJ1-6; D is undetermined. The V and J ends lost 7 bases and 8 bases respectively, with 12 bases between them. The CDR3 runs to 13 residues. CDR1 is MDHEN, CDR2 SYDVKM, per germline. Written as DNA, the CDR3 is TGTGCCAGCACCTTACGCCCCCATTCACCCCTCCACTTT. This codes for CASTLRPHSPLHF.

The CDR3 DNA sequence: TGTGCCAGCAGCCCCGCACAGGGCGCTGGGGCCAACGTCCTGACTTTC. Its translation: CASSPAQGAGANVLTF. J is TRBJ2-6 and V is TRBV11-2; D is possibly TRBD1 (6 bases). The CDR3 has 16 amino acids. Germline V gives CDR1 SGHAT, CDR2 FQNNGV. V gave up 5 bases and J gave up 2 bases, with 13 bases separating them.

This chain connects TRBV6-5 to TRBJ1-1, with 7 positions matching TRBD1. J gave up 1 base and V 0 bases, and 2 bases lay outside the gene matches. CDR3 size: 15 residues. Germline CDR1 is MNHEY and CDR2 is SVGAGI. The CDR3 loop reads CASSYSGTENTEAFF. The CDR3 DNA reads TGTGCCAGCAGTTACTCAGGGACAGAGAACACTGAAGCTTTCTTT.

The chain joins TRBV4-2 to TRBJ2-7; D may be TRBD2 (5 bases). CDR3 length: 14 amino acids. CDR1 is LGHNA and CDR2 is YNFKEQ in the germline V gene. With 4 bases removed from V and 7 bases from J, the gap between germline ends came to 17 bases. The CDR3 region has the DNA TGTGCCAGCAGCCGGCTACTGCTAGCTGGGGAGCAGTACTTC. As protein: CASSRLLLAGEQYF.

This clone was detected only a few times. The rearrangement links TRBV6-6 to TRBJ1-1; no firm D call. V lost 6 bases, J lost 1 base, and 6 bases lay in between. There are 12 residues in the CDR3. Germline V gene sequence: CDR1 MNHNY, CDR2 SVGAGI (reference sequence). This CDR3 reads CASRRENTEAFF. CDR3 sequence (DNA): TGTGCCAGCAGGAGGGAGAACACTGAAGCTTTCTTT.

This clone appeared a few times. The CDR3 sequence is CASSLPGRIYGYTF. CDR3 DNA sequence: TGTGCCAGCAGCTTACCAGGGAGGATCTATGGCTACACCTTC. V and J are TRBV5-4 and TRBJ1-2; D might be TRBD1 (5 bases). V was trimmed by 2 bases and J by 4 bases, leaving 12 bases between them. The CDR3 has 14 residues. Germline V gene lookup returns CDR1 SGHNT and CDR2 YYREEE (reference sequence).

The J gene is TRBJ2-2, the V gene TRBV19, with 9 bases matching TRBD1. There are 16 residues in the CDR3. Germline CDR1 reads LNHDA; CDR2 reads SQIVND (reference sequence). Trimming at V came to 3 bases and at J to 0 bases, leaving 2 bases not matched to a gene. The CDR3 DNA reads as TGTGCCAGTAGTATCACAGGGGGCGCGAACACCGGGGAGCTGTTTTTT. Encoded protein: CASSITGGANTGELFF.

A note on this clone: At one end the junction does not follow the germline gene, possibly because of a read error. The J gene is TRBJ1-2, the V gene TRBV15; D is uncertain. The germline V gene encodes CDR1 LNHNV and CDR2 YYDKDF (reference sequence). The CDR3 is 14 residues long. This CDR3 is CVTSRDGFGGSYTF. In nucleotides, the CDR3 is TGTGTCACCAGCAGAGATGGGTTCGGCGGAAGCTACACCTTC. The full variable domain, its missing parts supplied by reference TRBV15 and TRBJ1-2, is DAMVIQNPRYQVTQFGKPVTLSCSQTLNHNVMYWYQQKSSQAPKLLFHYYDKDFNNEADTPDNFQSRRPNTSFCFLDIRSPGLGDTAMYLCVTSRDGFGGSYTFGSGTRLTVV.

The chain joins TRBV5-6 to TRBJ1-1, with D possibly TRBD1 on 5 matching bases. The germline V gene encodes CDR1 SGHDT and CDR2 YYEEEE. V shed 4 bases and J shed 8 bases, with 21 bases lying between them. This CDR3 is built from 15 residues. In nucleotides, the CDR3 is TGTGCCAGCAGCGCCCCGGGCACCATTTGGGGGGAAGCTTTCTTT. This gives the protein CASSAPGTIWGEAFF.

The gene calls are TRBV5-1 and TRBJ2-5, with 8 bases fitting TRBD1. CDR1 and CDR2 from the germline V gene are SGHRS and YFSETQ. After removal of 4 bases from V and 4 bases from J, the junction contained 6 bases not matched to a gene. The CDR3 loop spans 14 amino acids. CDR3 nucleotides: TGCGCCAGCAGCCCAGGGACAGGAGTAGAGACCCAGTACTTC. It is translated as CASSPGTGVETQYF. Full variable domain (outside the CDR3, taken from reference TRBV5-1 and TRBJ2-5): KAGVTQTPRYLIKTRGQQVTLSCSPISGHRSVSWYQQTPGQGLQFLFEYFSETQRNKGNFPGRFSGRQFSNSRSEMNVSTLELGDSALYLCASSPGTGVETQYFGPGTRLLVL.

DNA for the CDR3: TGCGCCAGCAGCTTAAGAGCGGCGAACACCGGGGAGCTGTTTTTT. This encodes CASSLRAANTGELFF. V usage is TRBV5-1 and J usage is TRBJ2-2; D possibly corresponds to TRBD2 (5 bases). CDR3 length: 15 residues. V lost 2 bases to trimming and J lost 0 bases, with 8 bases between them. Germline assignment: CDR1 SGHRS and CDR2 YFSETQ.

This rearrangement joins TRBV7-3 to TRBJ1-1, with D possibly matching TRBD1 (5 bases). With 5 bases removed from V and 4 bases from J, the gap between germline ends came to 17 bases. Germline CDR1 reads SGHTA; CDR2 reads FQGTGA. CDR3 size: 15 residues. The CDR3 region is CASSQSGLGVTEAFF. DNA of the CDR3: TGTGCCAGCAGCCAATCAGGGCTAGGAGTCACTGAAGCTTTCTTT.